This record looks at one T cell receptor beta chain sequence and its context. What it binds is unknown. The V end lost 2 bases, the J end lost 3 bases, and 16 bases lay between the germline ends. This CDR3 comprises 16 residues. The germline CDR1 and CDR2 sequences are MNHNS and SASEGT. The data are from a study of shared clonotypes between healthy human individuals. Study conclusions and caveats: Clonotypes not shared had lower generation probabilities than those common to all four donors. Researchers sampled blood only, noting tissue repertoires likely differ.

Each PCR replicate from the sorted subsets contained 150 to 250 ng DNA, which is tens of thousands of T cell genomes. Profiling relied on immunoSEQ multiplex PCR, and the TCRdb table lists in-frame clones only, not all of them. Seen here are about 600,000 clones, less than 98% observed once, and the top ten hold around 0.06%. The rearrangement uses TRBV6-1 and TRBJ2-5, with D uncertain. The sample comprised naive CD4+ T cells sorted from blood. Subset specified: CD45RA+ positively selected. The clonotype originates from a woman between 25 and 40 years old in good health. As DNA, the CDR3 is TGTGCCAGCAGTGAATATCTGGGCAGACCTAAAGAGACCCAGTACTTC. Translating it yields CASSEYLGRPKETQYF.